The 32 T cell receptor beta chains below come from one sample, sequenced in a study of T cell responses to AZD1222 COVID-19 vaccine (TCRdb year 2021). The sample's time point, from its label and the paper: baseline before first vaccination. Libraries were constructed by the immunoSEQ multiplex PCR assay. As stored in TCRdb, this immuneACCESS dataset retains in-frame rearrangements with V and J assigned. A fraction of the clones does not appear; measured against another copy, unresolved V genes explain less than half of the discrepancy, and the remainder lacks a known reason. This sample lists 90,000 to 110,000 clones; around 90% were detected once. The top ten clonotypes cover 6% to 8% of the sample. Sequences were derived from peripheral blood, sampled on day 0 of AZD1222 vaccination. The receptors originated from an adult in good health.

The rearrangement uses TRBV3-1 (or the pseudogene TRBV3-2) and TRBJ2-7; TRBD2 might be the D (6 bases). The germline gives CDR1 LGHDT, CDR2 YNNKEL (reference sequence). The length of the CDR3 is 14 residues. With 4 bases removed from V and 2 bases from J, the gap between germline ends came to 12 bases. CDR3 residues: CASSRDSKAYEQYF. The CDR3 DNA is TGTGCCAGCAGCCGGGACTCCAAAGCCTACGAGCAGTACTTC.

The chain is built from TRBV29-1 and TRBJ2-5, with D possibly TRBD1 on 6 matching bases. Germline CDR1 SQVTM, CDR2 ANQGSEA. The CDR3 has 14 amino acids. Trimming shortened V by 5 bases and J by 5 bases, and 18 bases separated the two germline ends. CDR3 nucleotides: TGCAGCGTTTTAATACAGGGATCCTCGGAGACCCAGTACTTC. This sequence encodes CSVLIQGSSETQYF.

The J gene is TRBJ2-2, the V gene TRBV7-7, with TRBD1 matching 8 bases. Trimming at V came to 1 base and at J to 4 bases, leaving 2 bases not matched to a gene. There are 15 residues in the CDR3. Germline V CDR1 and CDR2: SSHAT, FNYEAQ (reference sequence). CDR3 region: CASSLGTGRTGELFF. The CDR3 bases are TGTGCCAGCAGCTTAGGGACAGGGCGCACCGGGGAGCTGTTTTTT.

The chain couples TRBV7-8 to TRBJ2-2, with D possibly matching TRBD2 (6 bases). The germline V gene has CDR1 SGHVS and CDR2 FQNEAQ. The CDR3 runs to 16 residues. V was clipped by 1 base and J by 4 bases, with 13 bases between them. The CDR3 reads CASSLEGMGGTGELFF. The CDR3 nucleotides are TGTGCCAGCAGCTTAGAGGGTATGGGGGGCACCGGGGAGCTGTTTTTT.

The gene calls are TRBV5-4 and TRBJ2-1; D call uncertain. Germline V CDR1 and CDR2: SGHNT, YYREEE (reference sequence). The CDR3 extends over 17 amino acids. V lost 0 bases, J lost 8 bases, and 21 bases lay in between. The CDR3 loop is CASSLGQTRTRAHEQFF. For the CDR3, the DNA is TGTGCCAGCAGCTTGGGGCAGACGCGGACCCGGGCACATGAGCAGTTCTTC.

The chain uses TRBV4-3 and TRBJ1-4; tentatively, D is TRBD1 (5 bases). The CDR3 has 18 residues. The V end lost 0 bases, the J end lost 7 bases, and 21 bases lay between the germline ends. Germline CDR1 and CDR2: LGHNA and YSLEER. CDR3 amino acids: CASSQDPPDEGLSEKLFF. DNA for the CDR3: TGCGCCAGCAGCCAAGACCCCCCGGACGAGGGACTCTCTGAAAAACTGTTTTTT.

The CDR3 nucleotides read TGTGCCAGCAGAGGCGGGACAGGGGAATGGAATGAGCAGTTCTTC. This sequence encodes CASRGGTGEWNEQFF. The gene calls are TRBV6-5 and TRBJ2-1; 10 bases align to TRBD1. The CDR3 consists of 15 residues. Per germline, CDR1 MNHEY and CDR2 SVGAGI. V lost 6 bases and J lost 7; bases outside the gene matches: 9.

The chain combines TRBV14 with TRBJ2-7; D perhaps matches TRBD2 (6 bases). Trimming pared 2 bases from V and 2 bases from J, leaving 10 bases between. Germline V gives CDR1 SGHDN, CDR2 FVKESK. This CDR3 is 14 amino acids long. CDR3 sequence: CASSQWRGPYEQYF. Written as DNA, the CDR3 is TGTGCCAGCAGCCAATGGCGGGGACCCTACGAGCAGTACTTC.

This chain joins TRBV6-6 and TRBJ2-5; 11 bases align to TRBD2. V shed 6 bases and J 3 bases; nucleotides not matched to a gene: 3. The germline CDR1 and CDR2 sequences are MNHNY and SVGAGI (reference sequence). The CDR3 has 14 residues. CDR3 protein: CASRPTSGKETQYF. CDR3 sequence (DNA): TGTGCCAGCAGGCCGACTAGCGGGAAAGAGACCCAGTACTTC.

The CDR3, as DNA: TGTGCCAGCACGACAGGGGGTAAAGGCTACACCTTC. Protein product: CASTTGGKGYTF. This sequence joins TRBV27 and TRBJ1-2, with 9 bases fitting TRBD1. CDR3 length: 12 amino acids. Germline V gives CDR1 MNHEY, CDR2 SMNVEV (reference sequence). J lost 8 bases, V lost 7 bases, and 5 bases had no gene match.

The V call is TRBV4-2, the J call TRBJ2-1; 11 positions match TRBD2. CDR3 length equals 16 residues. The J segment lost 8 bases and the V segment lost 0 bases, leaving 6 bases of the junction unmatched. Germline values: CDR1 LGHNA, CDR2 YNFKEQ. The CDR3 is CASSQETSGALHEQFF. Written as DNA, the CDR3 is TGTGCCAGCAGCCAAGAGACTAGCGGGGCCCTACATGAGCAGTTCTTC.

The rearrangement uses TRBV2 and TRBJ1-1, with TRBD1 as a possible D gene (5 bases). There are 13 residues in the CDR3. V lost 8 bases and J 1 base, leaving 11 bases between the germline ends. The V gene's germline CDR1 is SNHLY and CDR2 FYNNEI. CDR3 bases: TGTGCCAGCGGGGGGTTCGCGAACACTGAAGCTTTCTTT. This gives the protein CASGGFANTEAFF. The variable domain in full, completed from reference TRBV2 and TRBJ1-1, reads EPEVTQTPSHQVTQMGQEVILRCVPISNHLYFYWYRQILGQKVEFLVSFYNNEISEKSEIFDDQFSVERPDGSNFTLKIRSTKLEDSAMYFCASGGFANTEAFFGQGTRLTVV.

In its sample, this clone was seen a few times. The J gene is TRBJ1-5, the V gene TRBV6-5, with D uncertain. Germline loops: CDR1 MNHEY, CDR2 SVGAGI. V lost 7 bases to trimming and J lost 11 bases, with 15 bases between them. This CDR3 spans 12 amino acids. For the CDR3, the DNA is TGTGCCAGCACGGGCGGAAGATTGGCCCAGCATTTT. This translates into CASTGGRLAQHF.

This chain joins TRBV5-1 and TRBJ1-1, with unresolved D. Germline CDR1 SGHRS, CDR2 YFSETQ. The V and J ends lost 0 bases and 0 bases respectively, with 6 bases between them. The CDR3 is 14 residues long. The CDR3: CASSLDSMNTEAFF. The CDR3 nucleotides are TGCGCCAGCAGCTTGGACAGTATGAACACTGAAGCTTTCTTT. Full variable domain (rest looked up from reference TRBV5-1 and TRBJ1-1): KAGVTQTPRYLIKTRGQQVTLSCSPISGHRSVSWYQQTPGQGLQFLFEYFSETQRNKGNFPGRFSGRQFSNSRSEMNVSTLELGDSALYLCASSLDSMNTEAFFGQGTRLTVV.

The chain carries TRBV27 and TRBJ1-1; TRBD1 is a possible D gene (5 bases). The germline V gene encodes CDR1 MNHEY and CDR2 SMNVEV (reference sequence). V shed 3 bases and J shed 5 bases, with 13 bases lying between them. The CDR3 has 14 residues. In DNA form, the CDR3 reads TGTGCCAGCAGTTTGTTCTCAGGGAGGACTGAAGCTTTCTTT. Its translation: CASSLFSGRTEAFF.

The chain employs TRBV27 and TRBJ2-7; D perhaps matches TRBD2 (6 bases). The germline gives CDR1 MNHEY, CDR2 SMNVEV (reference sequence). The CDR3 length is 16 residues. V gave up 7 bases and J gave up 3 bases, with 22 bases separating them. CDR3 in amino acids: CASTVGGPPGDYEQYF. The CDR3 bases are TGTGCCAGCACTGTGGGGGGTCCCCCGGGGGACTACGAGCAGTACTTC.

V and J are TRBV2 and TRBJ1-1; D gene uncertain. CDR3 length: 12 residues. V lost 6 bases to trimming and J lost 11 bases, with 16 bases between them. Germline CDR1 is SNHLY and CDR2 is FYNNEI. This chain's CDR3 is CASSPILGRAFF. The CDR3 DNA reads as TGTGCCAGCAGCCCAATCCTTGGTAGGGCTTTCTTT.

V and J are TRBV9 and TRBJ1-4; no clear D. Germline V lookup: CDR1 SGDLS, CDR2 YYNGEE. This CDR3 spans 14 amino acids. V shed 2 bases and J shed 7 bases, with 12 bases lying between them. The CDR3 loop reads CASSVEDWGEKLFF. The CDR3 DNA is TGTGCCAGCAGCGTGGAAGATTGGGGTGAAAAACTGTTTTTT.

The gene calls are TRBV5-4 and TRBJ2-5; weak D call: TRBD2 (6 bases). The CDR3 is 14 amino acids. Trimming left V 0 bases short and J 1 base short, with 7 bases between. Germline assignment: CDR1 SGHNT and CDR2 YYREEE (reference sequence). For the CDR3, the DNA is TGTGCCAGCAGCTTGGTCGGGGGCCAAGAGACCCAGTACTTC. This encodes CASSLVGGQETQYF.

This clone was detected a few times. The rearrangement uses TRBV2 and TRBJ2-5; 11 bases map to TRBD1. Germline-derived CDR1 and CDR2 are SNHLY and FYNNEI. The length of the CDR3 is 15 residues. The V gene end was trimmed by 4 bases and the J gene end by 4 bases; junction bases not matched to a gene: 5. The CDR3 DNA reads TGTGCCAGCAGTGTGGCCGGGACAGGGGGAGAGACCCAGTACTTC. Encoded protein: CASSVAGTGGETQYF. Filled out from reference TRBV2 and TRBJ2-5, the complete variable domain reads EPEVTQTPSHQVTQMGQEVILRCVPISNHLYFYWYRQILGQKVEFLVSFYNNEISEKSEIFDDQFSVERPDGSNFTLKIRSTKLEDSAMYFCASSVAGTGGETQYFGPGTRLLVL.

The chain joins TRBV7-8 to TRBJ2-4; a possible D gene is TRBD2 (6 bases). The CDR3 has 18 residues. Germline CDR1 is SGHVS and CDR2 is FQNEAQ. V lost 0 bases to trimming and J lost 3 bases, with 18 bases between them. The CDR3 region is CASSLARREGRGKNIQYF. CDR3 DNA: TGTGCCAGCAGCTTAGCCCGGAGGGAAGGTCGTGGCAAAAACATTCAGTACTTC. Using reference TRBV7-8 and TRBJ2-4 for the parts outside the CDR3, the full variable domain is GAGVSQSPRYKVAKRGQDVALRCDPISGHVSLFWYQQALGQGPEFLTYFQNEAQLDKSGLPSDRFFAERPEGSVSTLKIQRTQQEDSAVYLCASSLARREGRGKNIQYFGAGTRLSVL.

The chain couples TRBV10-3 to TRBJ1-1; 7 nucleotides match TRBD1. The CDR3 runs to 14 residues. Germline V lookup: CDR1 ENHRY, CDR2 SYGVKD. Trimming at V came to 8 bases and at J to 4 bases, leaving 10 bases not matched to a gene. The CDR3 loop is CAIGDSTSSTEAFF. CDR3 sequence (DNA): TGTGCCATCGGGGACAGCACCTCAAGCACTGAAGCTTTCTTT.

The chain is built from TRBV27 and TRBJ1-5, with a weak D call TRBD1 (5 bases). This CDR3 is built from 18 residues. Germline V CDR1 and CDR2: MNHEY, SMNVEV (reference sequence). Trimming shortened V by 1 base and J by 4 bases, and 20 bases separated the two germline ends. The CDR3 DNA sequence: TGTGCCAGCAGTTTATTGGGACGGCTGACGTCTGAGAATCAGCCCCAGCATTTT. Its translation: CASSLLGRLTSENQPQHF.

This clone was seen only once. The V gene is TRBV6-2 or TRBV6-3, the J gene TRBJ2-6; D unresolved. This CDR3 contains 15 residues. Deletions cut 0 bases from V and 4 bases from J, with 7 bases between. Germline V lookup: CDR1 MNHEY, CDR2 SVGEGT. For the CDR3, the DNA is TGTGCCAGCAGTTACTCCCTCGGGGGGGCCAACGTCCTGACTTTC. It yields the protein CASSYSLGGANVLTF.

This chain uses TRBV2 with TRBJ1-5; TRBD1 matches at 8 bases. This CDR3 contains 14 residues. CDR1 and CDR2 from the germline V gene are SNHLY and FYNNEI. With 8 bases clipped from V and 6 bases from J, the junction kept 9 bases outside the gene matches. CDR3 loop: CASVTGQGGQPQHF. The CDR3 nucleotides read TGTGCCAGCGTGACCGGACAGGGCGGTCAGCCCCAGCATTTT. Variable domain in full (rest from reference TRBV2 and TRBJ1-5): EPEVTQTPSHQVTQMGQEVILRCVPISNHLYFYWYRQILGQKVEFLVSFYNNEISEKSEIFDDQFSVERPDGSNFTLKIRSTKLEDSAMYFCASVTGQGGQPQHFGDGTRLSIL.

This clone has just one count. The rearrangement joins TRBV19 to TRBJ1-4; D not resolved. CDR1 is LNHDA, CDR2 SQIVND, per germline (reference sequence). The CDR3 consists of 13 residues. V was cut by 10 bases and J by 2 bases, with 11 bases left in between. The CDR3 DNA sequence: TGTGCCACGGCGGCATGGACTAATGAAAAACTGTTTTTT. Translation: CATAAWTNEKLFF. The full variable domain, with the rest looked up from reference TRBV19 and TRBJ1-4, is DGGITQSPKYLFRKEGQNVTLSCEQNLNHDAMYWYRQDPGQGLRLIYYSQIVNDFQKGDIAEGYSVSREKKESFPLTVTSAQKNPTAFYLCATAAWTNEKLFFGSGTQLSVL.

V is TRBV5-1 and J is TRBJ2-7; 10 bases fit TRBD1. Germline V gives CDR1 SGHRS, CDR2 YFSETQ. V shed 5 bases and J 0 bases; nucleotides not matched to a gene: 11. The CDR3 has 17 residues. The CDR3 DNA is TGCGCCAGCAGACCGGGACAGGGGTCCTCCGTCTCCTACGAGCAGTACTTC. Protein: CASRPGQGSSVSYEQYF.

This clone was recorded a few times. J is TRBJ1-5 and V is TRBV2; D not resolved. CDR1 SNHLY and CDR2 FYNNEI come from the germline V gene. This CDR3 has 15 residues. Trimming removed 6 bases at V and 0 bases at J, with 12 bases between. As DNA, the CDR3 is TGTGCCAGCAGCCAAGCTGAAAATAGCAATCAGCCCCAGCATTTT. Residues: CASSQAENSNQPQHF.

V is TRBV19 and J is TRBJ1-1, with 8 bases matching TRBD1. Germline CDR1 and CDR2: LNHDA and SQIVND (reference sequence). The CDR3 is 15 amino acids. Trimming took 5 bases from V and 0 from J; bases not matched to a gene: 5. CDR3 residues: CASSPKTGVNTEAFF. The CDR3 DNA reads as TGTGCCAGTAGTCCAAAGACAGGGGTGAACACTGAAGCTTTCTTT.

V is TRBV6-5 and J is TRBJ2-2; 8 nucleotides align to TRBD1. The length of the CDR3 is 14 residues. Germline lookup yields CDR1 MNHEY and CDR2 SVGAGI. With V trimmed by 6 bases and J by 6 bases, 6 bases remained unmatched. The CDR3 reads CASSTTGDAGELFF. The CDR3 region has the DNA TGTGCCAGCAGCACGACAGGGGACGCCGGGGAGCTGTTTTTT.

This chain links TRBV5-4 with TRBJ1-4; 10 nucleotides agree with TRBD1. Germline V lookup: CDR1 SGHNT, CDR2 YYREEE (reference sequence). With 5 bases clipped from V and 8 bases from J, the junction kept 6 bases outside the gene matches. CDR3 length: 14 amino acids. In nucleotides, the CDR3 is TGTGCCAGCAGTCCCGGGACAGGGGAAGAAAAACTGTTTTTT. Translation: CASSPGTGEEKLFF.

V and J are TRBV18 and TRBJ1-5; 7 nucleotides agree with TRBD1. The CDR3 spans 15 residues. J was trimmed by 6 bases and V by 3 bases; bases with no gene match: 8. From germline, CDR1 is KGHSH and CDR2 LQKENI. Here the CDR3 reads CASSPGTEYGQPQHF. The CDR3 region has the DNA TGTGCCAGCTCACCCGGGACAGAGTACGGTCAGCCCCAGCATTTT.